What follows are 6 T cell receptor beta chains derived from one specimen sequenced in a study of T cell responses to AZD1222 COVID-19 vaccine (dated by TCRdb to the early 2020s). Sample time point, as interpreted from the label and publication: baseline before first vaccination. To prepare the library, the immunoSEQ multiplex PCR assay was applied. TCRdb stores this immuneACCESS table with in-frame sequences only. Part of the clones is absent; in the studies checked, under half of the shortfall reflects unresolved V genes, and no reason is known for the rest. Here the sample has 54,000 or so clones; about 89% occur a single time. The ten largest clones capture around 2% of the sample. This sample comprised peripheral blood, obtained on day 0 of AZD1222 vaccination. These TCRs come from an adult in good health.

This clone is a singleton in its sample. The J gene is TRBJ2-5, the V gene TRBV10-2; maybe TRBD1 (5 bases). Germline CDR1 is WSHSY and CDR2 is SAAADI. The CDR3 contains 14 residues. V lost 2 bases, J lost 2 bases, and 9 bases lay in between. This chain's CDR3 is CASSEGRVQETQYF. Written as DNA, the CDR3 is TGCGCCAGCAGTGAGGGCAGGGTGCAAGAGACCCAGTACTTC.

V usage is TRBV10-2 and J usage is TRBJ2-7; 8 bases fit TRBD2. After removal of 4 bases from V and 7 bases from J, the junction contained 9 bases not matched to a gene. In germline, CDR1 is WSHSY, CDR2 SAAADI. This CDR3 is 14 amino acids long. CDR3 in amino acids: CASSVSGTQREQYF. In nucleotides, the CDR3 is TGCGCCAGCAGTGTTAGCGGGACCCAGCGGGAGCAGTACTTC.

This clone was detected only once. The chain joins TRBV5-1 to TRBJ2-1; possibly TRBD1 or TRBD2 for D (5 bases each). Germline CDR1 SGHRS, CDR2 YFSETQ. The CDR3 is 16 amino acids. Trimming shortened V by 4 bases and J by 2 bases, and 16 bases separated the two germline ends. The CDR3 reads CASSGALRDTYNEQFF. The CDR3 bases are TGCGCCAGCAGCGGGGCCTTACGGGATACCTACAATGAGCAGTTCTTC. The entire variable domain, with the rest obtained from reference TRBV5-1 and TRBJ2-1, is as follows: KAGVTQTPRYLIKTRGQQVTLSCSPISGHRSVSWYQQTPGQGLQFLFEYFSETQRNKGNFPGRFSGRQFSNSRSEMNVSTLELGDSALYLCASSGALRDTYNEQFFGPGTRLTVL.

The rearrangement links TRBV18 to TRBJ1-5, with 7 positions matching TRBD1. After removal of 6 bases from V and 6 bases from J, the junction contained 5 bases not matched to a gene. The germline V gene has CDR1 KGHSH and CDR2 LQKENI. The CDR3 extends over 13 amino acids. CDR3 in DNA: TGTGCCAGCTCCCCCGGGACAGTTCAGCCCCAGCATTTT. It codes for CASSPGTVQPQHF.

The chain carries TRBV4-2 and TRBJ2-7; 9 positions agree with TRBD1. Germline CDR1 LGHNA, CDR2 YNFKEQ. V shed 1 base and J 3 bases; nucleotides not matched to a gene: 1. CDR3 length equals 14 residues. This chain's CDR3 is CASSQGTGDYEQYF. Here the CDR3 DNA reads TGTGCCAGCAGCCAAGGGACAGGGGACTACGAGCAGTACTTC.

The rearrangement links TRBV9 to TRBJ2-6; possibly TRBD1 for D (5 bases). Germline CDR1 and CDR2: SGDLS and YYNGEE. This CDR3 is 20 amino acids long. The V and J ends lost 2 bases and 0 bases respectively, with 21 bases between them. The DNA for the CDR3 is TGTGCCAGCAGCGTCAACCCGGCCGGAACAGGCCGCTCTGGGGCCAACGTCCTGACTTTC. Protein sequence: CASSVNPAGTGRSGANVLTF.